This is a list of T cell receptor beta chains from one sample in a study of regulatory T cells in long-lasting Graves disease. TCRdb re-analysed the multiplex PCR reads in MiXCR, keeping a single row per CDR3 protein. The repertoire holds 350,000 to 500,000 distinct CDR3 sequences, with roughly 21% as singletons. This specimen consisted of peripheral blood mononuclear cells (PBMCs), obtained when the disease was refractory, from a patient treated with antithyroid drugs. The receptor source for this set is a female donor with Graves disease. Both conserved end residues are part of each CDR3. The D gene is left open where the match is weak. Clone size is shown for a subset of rows, as once, few, many or a class of expanded clone.

>TRBJ2-7|NA|TRBV29-1|few
TGCAGCGTTCGGTGGGGAGGATCCTACGAGCAGTACTTC
CSVRWGGSYEQYF
>TRBJ2-7|NA|TRBV12-3/TRBV12-4|NA
TGTGCCAGCAGCCTGGGGAGCCGCGAGCAGTACTTC
CASSLGSREQYF
>TRBJ2-7|TRBD2|TRBV6-9|many
TGTGCCAGCAGTTACAGTGGGAGGGCCTCGCAGTACTTC
CASSYSGRASQYF
>TRBJ2-7|NA|TRBV2|many
TGTGCCAGCAGAGGCAGCCCCTACGAGCAGTACTTC
CASRGSPYEQYF
>TRBJ2-7|NA|TRBV10-2|NA
TGCGCCAGCAGTGACGGTCGGGGGCTGGGAGAGCAGTACTTC
CASSDGRGLGEQYF
>TRBJ1-1|TRBD1|TRBV20-1|few
TGCAGTGCGGGGACAGGGGCGAGGACTGAAGCTTTCTTT
CSAGTGARTEAFF
>TRBJ1-2|NA|TRBV28|many
TGTGCCAGCAGCTGGCTGGGGCGAGGGGGCTACACCTTC
CASSWLGRGGYTF
>TRBJ2-2|NA|TRBV12-3/TRBV12-4|many
TGTGCCAGCAGTTTAGAACCGGGGTTGGCCGGGGAGCTGTTTTTT
CASSLEPGLAGELFF
>TRBJ2-1|NA|TRBV28|NA
TGTGCCACCCAGACTCGGGCCTACAATGAGCAGTTCTTC
CATQTRAYNEQFF
>TRBJ2-6|TRBD1|TRBV6-2/TRBV6-3|many
TGTGCCAGCAGTTGGGGGACAGGGCGGTCGGGGGCCAACGTCCTGACTTTC
CASSWGTGRSGANVLTF
>TRBJ2-6|TRBD1|TRBV2|many
TGTGCCAGCAGGGACAGGGCTGGGGCCAACGTCCTGACTTTC
CASRDRAGANVLTF
>TRBJ2-3|NA|TRBV9|few
TGTGCCAGCAGCGTAGAGGGCAGCACAGATACGCAGTATTTT
CASSVEGSTDTQYF
>TRBJ1-2|NA|TRBV29-1|many
TGCAGCGTTGAAGAACGGGGGCATGGTGGCTACACCTTC
CSVEERGHGGYTF
>TRBJ1-1|NA|TRBV15|NA
TGTGCCACCAGCAGAGATGTAGGAGAGGGCATGAACACTGAAGCTTTCTTT
CATSRDVGEGMNTEAFF
>TRBJ2-5|TRBD2|TRBV3-1|many
TGTGCCAGCAGCCTTCTAGCGGGAGGACAGACCCAGTACTTC
CASSLLAGGQTQYF
>TRBJ1-1|NA|TRBV6-2/TRBV6-3|few
TGTGCCAGCAGTCAGACCAGGAACACTGAAGCTTTCTTT
CASSQTRNTEAFF
>TRBJ1-3|NA|TRBV2|NA
TGTGCCAGCACCCCTACAGACCCTGGAAACACCATATATTTT
CASTPTDPGNTIYF
>TRBJ2-7|NA|TRBV7-2|few
TGTGCCAGCAGCAAAAGGAGTCTTCTCTCCTACGAGCAGTACTTC
CASSKRSLLSYEQYF
>TRBJ2-4|TRBD2|TRBV11-2|many
TGTGCCAGCAGCTCCGGACTAGCGGGAGGGGCCAAAAACATTCAGTACTTC
CASSSGLAGGAKNIQYF
>TRBJ2-7|NA|TRBV7-9|NA
TGTGCCAGCAGCTTAGACCGACGGGGAGCCTACGAGCAGTACTTC
CASSLDRRGAYEQYF
>TRBJ2-2|TRBD2|TRBV7-2|few
TGTGCCAGCAGCTTAATGACTAGCGGGACTACCGGGGAGCTGTTTTTT
CASSLMTSGTTGELFF
>TRBJ2-5|NA|TRBV27|NA
TGTGCCAGCAGCCCCCTTATCCAAGGGAGCCAAGAGACCCAGTACTTC
CASSPLIQGSQETQYF
>TRBJ2-7|NA|TRBV27|many
TGTGCCAGCAGTTCCCTCCTCGACCGCTACGAGCAGTACTTC
CASSSLLDRYEQYF
>TRBJ2-6|NA|TRBV28|many
TGTGCCAGCAGGCGCACTAAGGGTGGGGCCAACGTCCTGACTTTC
CASRRTKGGANVLTF
>TRBJ1-5|NA|TRBV12-3/TRBV12-4|many
TGTGCCAGCAGTAGCGGGACGGTTAGCAATCAGCCCCAGCATTTT
CASSSGTVSNQPQHF
>TRBJ2-3|TRBD2|TRBV3-1|NA
TGTGCCAGCAGCCAAGAGTGGCTAGCGGGAGTGGATACGCAGTATTTT
CASSQEWLAGVDTQYF
>TRBJ2-3|TRBD2|TRBV20-1|NA
TGCAGTGCATGGACTAGCGGGAGGACGGATACGCAGTATTTT
CSAWTSGRTDTQYF
>TRBJ2-7|TRBD2|TRBV27|many
TGTGCCAGCAGTTTACAAGCGGGAGGAACCAACGAGCAGTACTTC
CASSLQAGGTNEQYF
>TRBJ1-3|NA|TRBV20-1|few
TGCAGTGCTAGTCCCACAGCTGGAAACACCATATATTTT
CSASPTAGNTIYF
>TRBJ2-1|NA|TRBV6-1|NA
TGTGCCAGCAAGATGACAGACAGCTCCTACAATGAGCAGTTCTTC
CASKMTDSSYNEQFF
>TRBJ2-1|NA|TRBV2|NA
TGTGCCAGCCTCCAACATCGGACCTCCTACAATGAGCAGTTCTTC
CASLQHRTSYNEQFF
>TRBJ2-7|TRBD2|TRBV3-1|many
TGTGCCAGCAGCCAAGATACTAGCGGGAGTTCCTACGAGCAGTACTTC
CASSQDTSGSSYEQYF
>TRBJ2-7|NA|TRBV19|once
TGTGCCAGTAGTACTGGGACCTGGGGGAAAGACGAGCAGTACTTC
CASSTGTWGKDEQYF
>TRBJ2-5|TRBD1|TRBV20-1|NA
TGCAGTGCTAGAGATCCCCAGGGGGCTCGGTGGGAGACCCAGTACTTC
CSARDPQGARWETQYF
>TRBJ2-5|NA|TRBV6-1|many
TGTGCCAGCATGCGCGCGTTCCAAGAGACCCAGTACTTC
CASMRAFQETQYF
>TRBJ2-7|NA|TRBV2|many
TGTGCCAGCAGTGTAGCATTCCTTTCAGAGCAGTACTTC
CASSVAFLSEQYF
>TRBJ1-4|NA|TRBV5-6|NA
TGTGCCAGCAGCTTGGCACAGGGTGGGACTAATGAAAAACTGTTTTTT
CASSLAQGGTNEKLFF
>TRBJ1-1|NA|TRBV10-3|many
TGTGCCATCAGGGAGACAAGGAACACTGAAGCTTTCTTT
CAIRETRNTEAFF
>TRBJ2-1|TRBD2|TRBV29-1|NA
TGCAGCGTTAAAAGACTAGCGGGGATTTACAATGAGCAGTTCTTC
CSVKRLAGIYNEQFF
>TRBJ1-4|NA|TRBV2|many
TGTGCCAGCAGCCCCAGGATTGAAAAACTGTTTTTT
CASSPRIEKLFF
>TRBJ2-2|TRBD1|TRBV5-1|NA
TGCGCCAGCAGCGCCGAGGGGGACAGGAGGAACACCGGGGAGCTGTTTTTT
CASSAEGDRRNTGELFF
>TRBJ2-7|NA|TRBV7-8|many
TGTGCCAGCAGCTTAGCTACGGCTACAGGCGAGCAGTACTTC
CASSLATATGEQYF
>TRBJ2-7|NA|TRBV5-4|NA
TGTGCCAGCAGCTTGGGACAGAGCTTCTCCTACGAGCAGTACTTC
CASSLGQSFSYEQYF
>TRBJ2-7|TRBD1|TRBV20-1|few
TGCAGTGCTAGAGATGGACAGGGGGGCTACTACGAGCAGTACTTC
CSARDGQGGYYEQYF
>TRBJ2-7|NA|TRBV11-2|many
TGTGCCAGCAGCTTAGTGGTTTCTGCCGAGCAGTACTTC
CASSLVVSAEQYF
>TRBJ1-5|NA|TRBV7-3|NA
TGTGCCAGCAGCTTAGGATGGGGTCAGCCCCAGCATTTT
CASSLGWGQPQHF
>TRBJ1-2|NA|TRBV5-1|NA
TGCGCCAGCAGCTTGGAGCCGGGGTGGAACTATGGCTACACCTTC
CASSLEPGWNYGYTF
>TRBJ2-7|NA|TRBV20-1|NA
TGCAGTGCTAGAGATAGGAGACTAGGGATCGACGAGCAGTACTTC
CSARDRRLGIDEQYF
>TRBJ1-3|NA|TRBV6-5|NA
TGTGCCAGCAGTTACTCGTATGGGGCAACTGGAAACACCATATATTTT
CASSYSYGATGNTIYF
>TRBJ2-3|NA|TRBV27|once
TGTGCCAGCAGTTTAACAGGCGGCCGCACAGATACGCAGTATTTT
CASSLTGGRTDTQYF
>TRBJ1-3|NA|TRBV2|many
TGTGCCAGCAGTGCATTAATCGATCTACCCTCTGGAAACACCATATATTTT
CASSALIDLPSGNTIYF
>TRBJ2-7|TRBD1|TRBV29-1|NA
TGCAGCGTTGAAACAGGGGGCGCGGAGCAGTACTTC
CSVETGGAEQYF
>TRBJ2-6|NA|TRBV20-1|few
TGCAGTGCTAGAGATGGGGCGATCGTACCTGGGGCCAACGTCCTGACTTTC
CSARDGAIVPGANVLTF
>TRBJ1-1|NA|TRBV6-1|many
TGTGCCAGCAGTAGACAGCGGAACACTGAAGCTTTCTTT
CASSRQRNTEAFF